This TCR beta chain was identified in a study of T cell responses to AZD1222 COVID-19 vaccine. There are 16 residues in the CDR3. Germline V CDR1 and CDR2: MDHEN, SYDVKM. Trimming shortened V by 6 bases and J by 7 bases, and 24 bases separated the two germline ends. Clones were sequenced by immunoSEQ multiplex PCR, and TCRdb holds only the in-frame ones, with some missing. The sample includes roughly 100,000 clones, 84% of them seen just once. The rearrangement links TRBV28 to TRBJ1-2; possibly TRBD1 for D (6 bases). Sequenced material: peripheral blood, taken on day 0 of AZD1222 vaccination. The origin of this receptor is an adult in good health. The CDR3 spells CASSNGGQAPHLGYTF. Here the CDR3 DNA reads TGTGCCAGCAGCAATGGGGGGCAGGCACCCCACCTTGGCTACACCTTC.